This T cell receptor (beta chain) stems from a study of blood T cell repertoires in COVID-19. This CDR3 region has 14 residues. In germline, CDR1 is SGHTA, CDR2 FQGNSA. The V and J ends lost 5 bases and 5 bases respectively, with 14 bases between them. Study processing details: How many nucleated cells were present was estimated from reference gene primer amplification. Sequencing was performed with immunoSEQ multiplex PCR; in TCRdb, only in-frame clones are kept and a portion is missing. That table is the source of V, J and clone size, and D and trimming were worked out from the DNA. In the table there are more than 110,000 clones, 85% to 90% of which are singletons.

The clonotype comes from a woman aged 80 or over with acute or convalescent COVID-19. The sequenced sample was peripheral blood. The V call is TRBV7-2, the J call TRBJ2-3; D might be TRBD2 (6 bases). In DNA, the CDR3 is TGTGCCAGCAGCCCAACAGGAGCGGGAGATACGCAGTATTTT. It codes for CASSPTGAGDTQYF.